These T cell receptor beta chains were read from a single sample in a study of blood T cell repertoires in COVID-19. Sequencing used immunoSEQ multiplex PCR; TCRdb keeps in-frame clones, though not all of them. The sample consists of roughly 480,000 clones, 75% to 90% of them appearing once. The sequencing sample was made of peripheral blood. The receptor set was obtained from a man aged 18 to 30 with COVID-19, enrolled during active disease. Each CDR3 is given with its conserved first and last residue. D genes are given only for firm matches. Clone size, where shown, is once, few, many, or a class for clones that have expanded.

clone size	D gene	V gene	J gene	CDR3 protein	CDR3 DNA
NA	TRBD2	TRBV18	TRBJ2-1	CASSPLSGTYNEQFF	TGTGCCAGCTCACCACTCAGCGGGACCTACAATGAGCAGTTCTTC
NA	NA	TRBV7-8	TRBJ1-2	CASSLARGSVNGYTF	TGTGCCAGCAGCTTAGCGCGGGGCTCGGTGAATGGCTACACCTTC
once	NA	TRBV7-6	TRBJ1-3	CASSHTPAGGSSGNTIYF	TGTGCCAGCAGCCATACCCCGGCGGGAGGATCCTCTGGAAACACCATATATTTT
NA	NA	TRBV5-4	TRBJ1-3	CASSLGGGGNTIYF	TGTGCCAGCAGCTTGGGAGGGGGTGGAAACACCATATATTTT
NA	NA	TRBV5-1	TRBJ1-6	CASSLRRADSPLHF	TGCGCCAGCAGCCTCAGGAGGGCGGATTCACCCCTCCACTTT
NA	TRBD2	TRBV3-1/TRBV3-2	TRBJ2-3	CASSHNVVGLAGVDTQYF	TGTGCCAGCAGCCACAATGTTGTTGGACTAGCGGGGGTGGATACGCAGTATTTT
once	NA	TRBV29-1	TRBJ1-2	CTLQAVEASYGYTF	TGCACCCTCCAGGCAGTCGAAGCAAGCTATGGCTACACCTTC
NA	NA	TRBV4-2	TRBJ2-7	CASSHLQSIRNEQYF	TGTGCCAGCAGCCACCTACAGAGCATAAGAAACGAGCAGTACTTC
NA	NA	TRBV5-1	TRBJ2-2	CASSPPLGGGLPNTGELFF	TGCGCCAGCAGCCCTCCTCTAGGTGGCGGACTCCCCAACACCGGGGAGCTGTTTTTT
NA	TRBD1	TRBV29-1	TRBJ1-1	CSARTTGGYTEAFF	TGCAGCGCTCGGACGACAGGGGGCTACACTGAAGCTTTCTTT
once	TRBD1	TRBV18	TRBJ2-7	CASSRRDRDHEQYF	TGTGCCAGCTCACGACGGGACAGGGACCACGAGCAGTACTTC
NA	TRBD1	TRBV19	TRBJ1-6	CASSRGQGDNSPLHF	TGTGCCAGTAGTAGAGGACAGGGTGATAATTCACCCCTCCACTTT